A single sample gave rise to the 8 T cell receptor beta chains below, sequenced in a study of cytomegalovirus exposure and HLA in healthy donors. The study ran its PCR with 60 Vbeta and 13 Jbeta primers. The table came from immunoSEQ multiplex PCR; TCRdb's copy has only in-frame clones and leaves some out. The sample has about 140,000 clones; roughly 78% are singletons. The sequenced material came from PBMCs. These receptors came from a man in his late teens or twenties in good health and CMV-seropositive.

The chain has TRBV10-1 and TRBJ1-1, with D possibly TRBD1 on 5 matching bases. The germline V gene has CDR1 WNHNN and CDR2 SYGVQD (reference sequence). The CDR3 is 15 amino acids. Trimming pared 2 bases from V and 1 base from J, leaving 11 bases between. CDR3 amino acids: CASSEGGTANTEAFF. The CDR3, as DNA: TGCGCCAGCAGTGAGGGCGGGACCGCGAACACTGAAGCTTTCTTT.

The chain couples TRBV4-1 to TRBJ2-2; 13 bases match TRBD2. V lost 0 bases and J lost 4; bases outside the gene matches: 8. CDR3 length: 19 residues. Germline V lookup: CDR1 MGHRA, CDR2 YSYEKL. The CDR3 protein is CASSQDGSWTSGSTGELFF. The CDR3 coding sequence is TGCGCCAGCAGCCAAGATGGGAGTTGGACTAGCGGGAGCACCGGGGAGCTGTTTTTT.

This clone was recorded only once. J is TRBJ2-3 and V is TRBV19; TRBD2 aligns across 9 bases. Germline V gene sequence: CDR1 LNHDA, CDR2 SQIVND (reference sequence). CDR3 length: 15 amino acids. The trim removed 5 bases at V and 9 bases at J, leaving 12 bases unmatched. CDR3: CASSPLAGGPGTQYF. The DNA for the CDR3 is TGTGCCAGTAGTCCCTTGGCGGGAGGGCCAGGGACGCAGTATTTT.

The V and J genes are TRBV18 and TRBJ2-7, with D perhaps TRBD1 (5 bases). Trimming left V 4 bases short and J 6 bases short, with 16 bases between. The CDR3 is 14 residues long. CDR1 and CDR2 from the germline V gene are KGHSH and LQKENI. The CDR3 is CASSRGGSPPEQYF. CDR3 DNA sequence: TGTGCCAGCTCACGGGGCGGCAGTCCCCCCGAGCAGTACTTC.

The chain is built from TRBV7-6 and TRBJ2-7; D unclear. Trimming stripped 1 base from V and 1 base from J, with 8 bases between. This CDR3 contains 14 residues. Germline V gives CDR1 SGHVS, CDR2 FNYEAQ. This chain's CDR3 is CASSLGGQSYEQYF. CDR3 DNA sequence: TGTGCCAGCAGCTTAGGAGGCCAGTCCTACGAGCAGTACTTC. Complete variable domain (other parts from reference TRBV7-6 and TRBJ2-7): GAGVSQSPRYKVTKRGQDVALRCDPISGHVSLYWYRQALGQGPEFLTYFNYEAQQDKSGLPNDRFSAERPEGSISTLTIQRTEQRDSAMYRCASSLGGQSYEQYFGPGTRLTVT.

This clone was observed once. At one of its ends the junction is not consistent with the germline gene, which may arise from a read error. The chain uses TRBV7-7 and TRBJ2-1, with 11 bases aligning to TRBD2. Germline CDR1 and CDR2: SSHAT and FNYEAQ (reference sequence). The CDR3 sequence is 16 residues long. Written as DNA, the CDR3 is TGTGCTAGCAGTCCGATCACTAGCGGGAGTTACAATGAGCAGTTCTTC. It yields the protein CASSPITSGSYNEQFF.

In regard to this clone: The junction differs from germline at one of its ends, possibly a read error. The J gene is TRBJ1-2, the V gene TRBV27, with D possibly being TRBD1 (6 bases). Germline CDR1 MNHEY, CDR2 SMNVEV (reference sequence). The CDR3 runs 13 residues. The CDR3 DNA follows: TGTGCCAGCAGTTTAGGCCAGGGGTTTAGCTACCCCTTC. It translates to CASSLGQGFSYPF.

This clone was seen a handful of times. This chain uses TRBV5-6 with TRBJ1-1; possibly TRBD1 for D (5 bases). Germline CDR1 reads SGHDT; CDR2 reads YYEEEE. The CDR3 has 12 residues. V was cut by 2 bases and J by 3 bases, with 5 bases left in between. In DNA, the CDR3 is TGTGCCAGCAGCTTACAGGACACTGAAGCTTTCTTT. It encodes CASSLQDTEAFF.